This T cell receptor beta chain was sequenced for a study of blood T cell repertoires in COVID-19. Study in general: The study drew acute and convalescent COVID-19 samples from the United States, Italy and Spain.

Participants came from roughly 25 US areas, aged about 18 to 95 years. Participants had their cohort set by participant-reported clinical history. The CDR3 contains 15 residues. Germline V CDR1 and CDR2: KGHSH, LQKENI. V lost 6 bases and J 0 bases, leaving 13 bases between the germline ends. Authors' analysis steps: Estimates of nucleated cell counts were drawn from the amplification of reference gene primers. Data came from immunoSEQ multiplex PCR; TCRdb stores just in-frame clones and leaves some out. The DNA was the basis for D and trimming; V, J and clone size are from that table. Among fewer than 350,000 clones listed, around 89% were seen once.

The chain recombines TRBV18 with TRBJ2-3, with D perhaps matching TRBD2 (5 bases). The TCR sequence derives from a woman aged 30 to 39 with acute COVID-19. Sequences were obtained from PBMCs or T cells enriched from blood (not recorded which). The CDR3 region is CASSREEGSTDTQYF. In DNA form, the CDR3 reads TGTGCCAGCTCCCGCGAAGAGGGTAGCACAGATACGCAGTATTTT.